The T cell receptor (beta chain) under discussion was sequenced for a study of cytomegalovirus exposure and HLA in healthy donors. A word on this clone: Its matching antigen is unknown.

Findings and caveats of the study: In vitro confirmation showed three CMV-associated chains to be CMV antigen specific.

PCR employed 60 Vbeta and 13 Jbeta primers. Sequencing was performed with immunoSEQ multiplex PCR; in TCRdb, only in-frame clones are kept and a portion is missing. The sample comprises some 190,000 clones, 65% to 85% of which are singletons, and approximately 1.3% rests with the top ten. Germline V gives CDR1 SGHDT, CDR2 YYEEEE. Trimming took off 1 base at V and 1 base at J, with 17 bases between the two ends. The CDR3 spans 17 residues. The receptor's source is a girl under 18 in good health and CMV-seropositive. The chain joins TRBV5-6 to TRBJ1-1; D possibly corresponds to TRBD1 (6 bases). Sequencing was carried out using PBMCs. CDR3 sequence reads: CASSLYRGARRNTEAFF. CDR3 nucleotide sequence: TGTGCCAGCAGCTTGTATCGGGGGGCCCGTCGGAACACTGAAGCTTTCTTT.